What follows are 30 T cell receptor beta chains derived from one specimen sequenced in a study of blood T cells in healthy people across ages. For the second PCR, which ran for about 6 to 11 cycles, a sample-barcoded 5' primer and a J-beta primer mix were used. TCRdb passed the 5' RACE reads through MiXCR, listing each CDR3 protein once. The table shows about 400,000 distinct CDR3 sequences, with approximately 47% occurring only once. Specimen: blood. Every receptor here comes from a man in his sixties in good health.

This clonotype was observed at least ten times. The chain recombines TRBV4-1 with TRBJ2-1, with D tentatively TRBD2 (5 bases). CDR3 length equals 16 residues. Trimming removed 0 bases from V and 2 bases from J, with 11 bases in between. CDR1 and CDR2 from the germline V gene are MGHRA and YSYEKL. Here the CDR3 DNA reads TGCGCCAGCAGCCAAGATAACACGGGGACCTACAATGAGCAGTTCTTC. This translates into CASSQDNTGTYNEQFF.

The chain has TRBV10-3 and TRBJ2-4; TRBD1 might be the D (6 bases). The DNA matches TRBJ2-7 better at its end, which makes the J call doubtful. This CDR3 has 14 residues. The germline gives CDR1 ENHRY, CDR2 SYGVKD. CDR3 amino acids: CAISGPRTVNEQYF. The CDR3 DNA reads as TGTGCCATCAGTGGCCCCCGGACAGTTAACGAGCAGTACTTC.

The CDR3 region is CASSPRASGGTDTQYF. As DNA, the CDR3 is TGTGCCAGCAGCCCCCGGGCTAGCGGGGGCACAGATACGCAGTATTTT. V is TRBV5-5 and J is TRBJ2-3; the match to TRBD2 covers 9 bases. This CDR3 has 16 residues. Per the germline V gene, CDR1 is SGHKS and CDR2 is YYEKEE (reference sequence). With V trimmed by 4 bases and J by 1 base, 7 bases remained unmatched. Full variable domain (outside the CDR3, taken from reference TRBV5-5 and TRBJ2-3): DAGVTQSPTHLIKTRGQQVTLRCSPISGHKSVSWYQQVLGQGPQFIFQYYEKEERGRGNFPDRFSARQFPNYSSELNVNALLLGDSALYLCASSPRASGGTDTQYFGPGTRLTVL.

This clonotype showed up just a few times. The gene calls are TRBV20-1 and TRBJ2-7; 7 bases align to TRBD2. The CDR3 sequence is 17 residues long. V was pared by 2 bases and J by 2 bases, with 15 bases of the junction left unmatched. CDR1 is DFQATT and CDR2 is SNEGSKA in the germline V gene (reference sequence). The CDR3 loop reads CSARNFGGSSNPYEQYF. The CDR3 DNA sequence: TGCAGTGCTAGAAATTTCGGGGGGAGCTCCAACCCCTACGAGCAGTACTTC.

With respect to this clonotype: This may be a read error, as it is one base from a much larger clone. The chain is built from TRBV12-3 or TRBV12-4 and TRBJ1-2; D is perhaps TRBD1 (6 bases). The CDR3 has 15 amino acids. The CDR3 sequence is CAGSLATGANYGYTF. The CDR3 bases are TGTGCCGGCAGTTTAGCGACAGGCGCTAACTATGGCTACACCTTC.

This sequence joins TRBV28 and TRBJ1-1; the D gene is possibly TRBD1 (5 bases). The germline CDR1 and CDR2 sequences are MDHEN and SYDVKM. The CDR3 is 14 residues long. V lost 5 bases and J lost 1, with 11 bases in between. The DNA for the CDR3 is TGTGCCAGCAGTCCCGGAGACAGGAACACTGAAGCTTTCTTT. This sequence encodes CASSPGDRNTEAFF.

The rearrangement links TRBV20-1 to TRBJ1-1, with TRBD1 identical over 7 bases. Per the germline V gene, CDR1 is DFQATT and CDR2 is SNEGSKA (reference sequence). The V and J ends lost 5 bases and 11 bases, in that order; junction bases with no gene match: 17. The CDR3 contains 14 residues. CDR3 sequence: CSAGERQGVGPAFF. CDR3 nucleotides: TGCAGTGCTGGCGAACGACAGGGCGTCGGTCCGGCTTTCTTT.

The chain links TRBV19 to TRBJ2-2; possibly TRBD1 or TRBD2 for D (5 bases each). Trimming cost V 7 bases and J 3 bases, with 9 bases left between them. The CDR3 has 13 amino acids. CDR1 LNHDA and CDR2 SQIVND come from the germline V gene (reference sequence). CDR3 loop: CASIRGDTGELFF. The CDR3 DNA is TGTGCCAGTATTCGGGGCGACACCGGGGAGCTGTTTTTT.

Only a few counts were recorded for this clonotype. The chain links TRBV4-3 to TRBJ2-6; D remains unclear. Germline CDR1 and CDR2: LGHNA and YSLEER. The V gene lost 0 bases and the J gene lost 0 bases, with 24 bases spanning the gap. CDR3 length equals 22 residues. The CDR3 region is CASSQDGPEQLVGFSGANVLTF. In DNA, the CDR3 is TGCGCCAGCAGCCAAGATGGCCCCGAACAGCTGGTGGGGTTCTCTGGGGCCAACGTCCTGACTTTC.

This clonotype was seen a few times. This sequence joins TRBV20-1 and TRBJ2-1; perhaps TRBD1 as D (6 bases). This CDR3 has 11 residues. Germline-derived CDR1 and CDR2 are DFQATT and SNEGSKA (reference sequence). Trimming left V 1 base short and J 15 bases short, with 13 bases between. CDR3 DNA: TGCAGTGCTAGAGGGGGGACACGCATGTTCTTC. It is translated as CSARGGTRMFF.

About this clonotype: Compared with germline, one end of the junction differs, possibly owing to a read error. The J gene is TRBJ1-2, the V gene TRBV6-1, with D unclear. The germline gives CDR1 MNHNS, CDR2 SASEGT. This CDR3 is built from 13 residues. CDR3 sequence: CAGSERHGYGYTF. CDR3 sequence (DNA): TGTGCCGGCAGTGAAAGACACGGCTATGGCTACACCTTC.

The chain couples TRBV3-1 to TRBJ2-6, with 7 bases matching TRBD2. CDR3 size: 20 residues. J gave up 0 bases and V 0 bases, and 11 bases lay outside the gene matches. Germline CDR1 and CDR2: LGHDT and YNNKEL (reference sequence). Written as DNA, the CDR3 is TGTGCCAGCAGCCAAGATCTGGCAGGGAGGGGTATCTCTGGGGCCAACGTCCTGACTTTC. The encoded protein is CASSQDLAGRGISGANVLTF.

This clonotype was seen only a few times. The chain uses TRBV20-1 and TRBJ2-1, with TRBD1 identical over 8 bases. The ends lost 0 bases at V and 1 base at J; junction bases unmatched: 5. The CDR3 is 16 residues long. The germline gives CDR1 DFQATT, CDR2 SNEGSKA (reference sequence). For the CDR3, the DNA is TGCAGTGCTAGAGATCAGGGGGCTCGGTCCTACAATGAGCAGTTCTTC. This encodes CSARDQGARSYNEQFF.

The rearrangement joins TRBV19 to TRBJ2-1; D is possibly TRBD1 (5 bases). The CDR3 extends over 12 amino acids. CDR1 is LNHDA and CDR2 is SQIVND in the germline V gene (reference sequence). V shed 8 bases and J shed 4 bases, with 9 bases lying between them. In DNA form, the CDR3 reads TGTGCCAGTCGCAGGGATTACAATGAGCAGTTCTTC. It translates to CASRRDYNEQFF. The full variable domain, in which reference TRBV19 and TRBJ2-1 provide the parts outside the CDR3, is DGGITQSPKYLFRKEGQNVTLSCEQNLNHDAMYWYRQDPGQGLRLIYYSQIVNDFQKGDIAEGYSVSREKKESFPLTVTSAQKNPTAFYLCASRRDYNEQFFGPGTRLTVL.

This chain joins TRBV6-2 or TRBV6-3 and TRBJ2-5; TRBD2 agrees at 11 bases. The CDR3 length is 14 residues. Trimming cost V 8 bases and J 4 bases; bases outside gene matches: 6. CDR1 and CDR2 (germline): MNHEY, SVGEGT. CDR3 loop: CASRPSGRLETQYF. The DNA of the CDR3 is TGTGCCAGCCGGCCTAGCGGGAGGTTAGAGACCCAGTACTTC.

The gene calls are TRBV30 and TRBJ2-7; TRBD2 is a possible D gene (5 bases). Germline values: CDR1 GTSNPN, CDR2 SVGIG (reference sequence). This CDR3 has 13 residues. Trimming removed 1 base from V and 3 bases from J, with 10 bases in between. The CDR3 region is CAWSARSGYEQYF. Here the CDR3 DNA reads TGTGCCTGGAGTGCCCGCAGCGGCTACGAGCAGTACTTC.

The CDR3 protein is CASSFTGAYEQYF. In DNA form, the CDR3 reads TGTGCCAGCAGTTTCACAGGCGCCTACGAGCAGTACTTC. The chain joins TRBV12-3 or TRBV12-4 to TRBJ2-4; tentative D call: TRBD1 (5 bases). The DNA matches TRBJ2-7 better at its end, which makes the J call doubtful. The CDR3 is 13 amino acids.

With regard to this clonotype: This sequence may be a read error, since a much larger clone differs from it by one base. The chain links TRBV11-2 to TRBJ2-5, with a possible D match to TRBD2 (5 bases). CDR1 and CDR2 from the germline V gene are SGHAT and FQNNGV. The CDR3 contains 16 residues. Trimming took off 1 base at V and 1 base at J, with 13 bases between the two ends. CDR3 sequence: CASSLGQRVFQETQYF. In DNA form, the CDR3 reads TGTGCCAGCAGCTTAGGGCAGAGGGTCTTCCAAGAGACCCAGTACTTC.

J is TRBJ1-5 and V is TRBV28, with TRBD1 as a possible D gene (6 bases). The CDR3 sequence is 14 residues long. In germline, CDR1 is MDHEN, CDR2 SYDVKM. V lost 5 bases to trimming and J lost 4 bases, with 12 bases between them. The CDR3 nucleotides are TGTGCCAGCAGTCCTGGACAGACAAATCAGCCCCAGCATTTT. This sequence encodes CASSPGQTNQPQHF.

J is TRBJ2-7 and V is TRBV7-3; D is perhaps TRBD2 (6 bases). The tail of the sequence fits TRBJ2-5 better, so the J call may be wrong. The CDR3 has 15 amino acids. Germline V CDR1 and CDR2: SGHTA, FQGTGA. This CDR3 is CASSLVAAKPETQYF. The CDR3 DNA reads TGTGCCAGCAGCTTAGTAGCGGCCAAACCCGAGACCCAGTACTTC.

As concerns this clonotype: Compared with germline, one end of the junction differs, possibly owing to a read error. The chain uses TRBV5-1 and TRBJ1-2; TRBD1 aligns across 8 bases. Germline CDR1 SGHRS, CDR2 YFSETQ. The CDR3 is 13 amino acids. CDR3 region: CASRAGTGHGDTF. The CDR3 region has the DNA TGCGCCAGCAGGGCCGGGACAGGTCATGGCGACACCTTC. Full variable domain (missing parts from reference TRBV5-1 and TRBJ1-2): KAGVTQTPRYLIKTRGQQVTLSCSPISGHRSVSWYQQTPGQGLQFLFEYFSETQRNKGNFPGRFSGRQFSNSRSEMNVSTLELGDSALYLCASRAGTGHGDTFGSGTRLTVV.

The chain recombines TRBV20-1 with TRBJ1-2, with D perhaps matching TRBD1 (5 bases). This CDR3 is built from 13 residues. Germline CDR1 reads DFQATT; CDR2 reads SNEGSKA (reference sequence). The V end was cut by 1 base, the J end by 2 bases, with 8 bases between. In DNA form, the CDR3 reads TGCAGTGCTAGAGTTTCAGGGAACTATGGCTACACCTTC. Translation gives CSARVSGNYGYTF.

Notes on this clonotype: A much larger clone lies one base from this, so it may be a read error. V and J are TRBV10-3 and TRBJ2-3, with 11 positions matching TRBD1. The CDR3 runs 17 residues. J lost 7 bases, V lost 3 bases, and 12 bases had no gene match. Per the germline V gene, CDR1 is ENHRY and CDR2 is SYGVKD. CDR3 residues: CAISEPPWTGGKNTQYF. The CDR3 bases are TGTGCCATCAGTGAACCCCCCTGGACAGGGGGCAAGAATACGCAGTATTTT.

This clonotype was seen only a few times. V usage is TRBV7-6 and J usage is TRBJ1-1, with D uncertain. The CDR3 consists of 13 residues. Trimming left V 5 bases short and J 0 bases short, with 7 bases between. Germline CDR1 is SGHVS and CDR2 is FNYEAQ. This CDR3 is CASSRTMNTEAFF. The CDR3 region has the DNA TGTGCCAGCAGCCGAACGATGAACACTGAAGCTTTCTTT.

The table lists this clonotype with a few counts. The chain carries TRBV20-1 and TRBJ2-7; D unclear. This CDR3 spans 13 amino acids. V was cut by 0 bases and J by 1 base, with 7 bases left in between. In germline, CDR1 is DFQATT, CDR2 SNEGSKA (reference sequence). In nucleotides, the CDR3 is TGCAGTGCTAGAGAAGATATTTCCTACGAGCAGTACTTC. It specifies CSAREDISYEQYF.

In its sample, this clonotype was seen once. The rearrangement uses TRBV29-1 and TRBJ2-4; TRBD2 might be the D (5 bases). CDR3 size: 16 residues. V lost 5 bases and J lost 0, with 17 bases in between. Germline V gene data show CDR1 as SQVTM and CDR2 as ANQGSEA. The CDR3 DNA reads as TGCAGCGTTTGGGAGAGGTATTCTATAGCCAAAAACATTCAGTACTTC. Translating it yields CSVWERYSIAKNIQYF. Supplemented by reference TRBV29-1 and TRBJ2-4, the full variable domain reads SAVISQKPSRDICQRGTSLTIQCQVDSQVTMMFWYRQQPGQSLTLIATANQGSEATYESGFVIDKFPISRPNLTFSTLTVSNMSPEDSSIYLCSVWERYSIAKNIQYFGAGTRLSVL.

V is TRBV10-3 and J is TRBJ2-7; TRBD2 matches at 7 bases. The CDR3 has 16 amino acids. V was clipped by 6 bases and J by 4 bases; unmatched bases: 15. Germline V gene data show CDR1 as ENHRY and CDR2 as SYGVKD. CDR3 bases: TGTGCCATCAGCCTAGCGGCCCTAACGGTAATGTACGAGCAGTACTTC. Encoded protein: CAISLAALTVMYEQYF.

This chain uses TRBV6-1 with TRBJ1-5; possible D gene TRBD1, 6 bases. Per germline, CDR1 MNHNS and CDR2 SASEGT. Between the trimmed V and J ends, which lost 6 bases and 0 bases, there was a span of 27 bases. The CDR3 contains 20 residues. Written as DNA, the CDR3 is TGTGCCAGCAGCTTTTGCTTCGGGACACTACCTTCAGATAGCAATCAGCCCCAGCATTTT. It codes for CASSFCFGTLPSDSNQPQHF.

The chain is built from TRBV4-3 and TRBJ2-7; D possibly matches TRBD1 or TRBD2 (5 bases each). Trimming took off 0 bases at V and 0 bases at J, with 12 bases between the two ends. This CDR3 is built from 16 residues. CDR1 is LGHNA, CDR2 YSLEER, per germline. CDR3 loop: CASSQEWGYTSYEQYF. CDR3 in DNA: TGCGCCAGCAGCCAAGAATGGGGGTATACCTCCTACGAGCAGTACTTC.

This clonotype turned up a few times. This chain uses TRBV9 with TRBJ2-5; 10 bases line up with TRBD2. The CDR3 contains 16 residues. Germline assignment: CDR1 SGDLS and CDR2 YYNGEE. The J segment lost 4 bases and the V segment lost 0 bases, leaving 6 bases of the junction unmatched. In nucleotides, the CDR3 is TGTGCCAGCAGCGTAGGTTCACTAGCGGGATTAGAGACCCAGTACTTC. Its protein product is CASSVGSLAGLETQYF.